The text below deals with one T cell receptor (beta chain). The antigen is undetermined. The CDR3 is 16 amino acids. The germline CDR1 and CDR2 sequences are LNHNV and YYDKDF (reference sequence). J lost 5 bases, V lost 0 bases, and 4 bases had no gene match. This record comes from a study of CD8+CD57+ T cells in acquired aplastic anemia. Overall study: DNA from sorted CD4+ and CD8+ cells averaged roughly 3.2 ug. Healthy donor CD4+ samples were sequenced to a depth that averaged about 11 million reads. Study-wide points: Patient and control CD8+ Simpson's diversity was not significantly different.

Genomic DNA constituted the template upon which TCR beta VDJ and CDR3 profiling was performed. TCRdb used MiXCR to reprocess the reads, holding one entry per CDR3 protein. The sample has 65,000 or so distinct CDR3 sequences; roughly 54% are singletons. The genes are TRBV15 and TRBJ2-1, with 10 bases that match TRBD1. This sequence originates from a human donor in good health, serving as a control. Sequencing input: sorted CD4+, CD8+, or CD8+CD57+ T cells (not recorded which) from PBMCs. As DNA, the CDR3 is TGTGCCACCAGCAGAGAGGGGACAGGGGTGAACAATGAGCAGTTCTTC. Protein sequence: CATSREGTGVNNEQFF.